The rows below give T cell receptor beta chains drawn from one sample of a study of T cell responses to AZD1222 COVID-19 vaccine. The data were produced by immunoSEQ multiplex PCR, yet TCRdb's version contains in-frame clones alone and is incomplete. The repertoire consists of about 140,000 clones, with 80% to 95% occurring once and the leading ten covering 1.2% to 1.5%. Sample: peripheral blood, taken on day 0 of AZD1222 vaccination. The receptors originated from an adult in good health. The conserved cysteine and the conserved F or W are not part of the CDR3 here.

>TRBV28|TRBJ1-1
ASSITGGAEAF
>TRBV10-3|TRBJ2-7
AISFPSRGGGYEQY
>TRBV15|TRBJ1-2
ATRGGTGVNYGYT
>TRBV4-3|TRBJ1-3
ASSQSGSSGNTIY
>TRBV24-1|TRBJ2-1
ATSDPGTYNEQF
>TRBV20-1|TRBJ1-1
SALVRAEAF
>TRBV6-5|TRBJ1-6
ASSYKGAGSNSPLH
>TRBV12-3/TRBV12-4|TRBJ2-1
ASSLYNEQF
>TRBV5-1|TRBJ1-2
ASSFRGTTLYGYT
>TRBV19|TRBJ1-5
ASSNRGPHQPQH
>TRBV4-1|TRBJ2-2
ASSHPLERGGLANTGELF
>TRBV6-5|TRBJ1-6
ASSITGYNSPLH
>TRBV5-5|TRBJ2-5
ASSLVATGGRETQY
>TRBV18|TRBJ1-2
ASSPSLDVLGASYGYT
>TRBV6-4|TRBJ2-7
ASSTGSGYEQY
>TRBV9|TRBJ2-3
ASSVEAGRSTDTQY
>TRBV7-2|TRBJ1-3
ASSLGPYPQSGNTIY
>TRBV4-1|TRBJ1-5
ASSQVRGPVINQPQH
>TRBV6-1|TRBJ1-5
ASSERGYSNQPQH
>TRBV28|TRBJ2-1
ASSLPRLGPGTSYFNEQF
>TRBV5-6|TRBJ1-1
ASSRLRATEAF
>TRBV6-6|TRBJ1-2
ASSADRVDGYT
>TRBV5-1|TRBJ1-1
ASNGAGPSMNTEAF
>TRBV27|TRBJ2-1
ASSFAGQSGEQF
>TRBV3-1/TRBV3-2|TRBJ1-2
ASSPRDGYGYT
>TRBV5-8|TRBJ1-6
ASSWMTGLNSPLH
>TRBV7-3|TRBJ2-1
ASSLNPATTYPDEQF
>TRBV10-3|TRBJ2-1
AISIAGNEQF
>TRBV5-6|TRBJ2-7
ASSFDRGSNVYEQY
>TRBV4-1|TRBJ2-1
ASSQAGVPWQF
>TRBV2|TRBJ1-2
ASTLTVGGDGYT
>TRBV10-3|TRBJ1-5
AISDGDRGNQPQH
>TRBV5-6|TRBJ1-1
ASSLEGTGPNTEAF